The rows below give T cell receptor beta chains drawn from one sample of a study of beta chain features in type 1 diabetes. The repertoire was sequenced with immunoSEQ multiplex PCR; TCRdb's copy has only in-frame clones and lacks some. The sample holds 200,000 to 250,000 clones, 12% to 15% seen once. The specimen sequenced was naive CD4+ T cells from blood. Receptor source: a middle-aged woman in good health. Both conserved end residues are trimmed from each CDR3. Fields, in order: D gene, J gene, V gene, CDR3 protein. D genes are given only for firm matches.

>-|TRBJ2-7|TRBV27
ASSPVLRSYEQY
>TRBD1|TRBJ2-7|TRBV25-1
ASSPPGTGGRGQY
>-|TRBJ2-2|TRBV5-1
ASSLSGSGHLGELF
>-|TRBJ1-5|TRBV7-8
ASSSISWGAQH
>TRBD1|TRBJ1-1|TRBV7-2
ASSLGDRGF
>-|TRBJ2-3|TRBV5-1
ASSLGLETDTQY
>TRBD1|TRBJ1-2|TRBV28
ASSFSLPGQGLSGYT
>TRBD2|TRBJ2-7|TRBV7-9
ASSVAGGLSYEQY
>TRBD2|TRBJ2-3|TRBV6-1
ASSQGGTDTQY
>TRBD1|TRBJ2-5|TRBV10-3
AISDRDSQETQY
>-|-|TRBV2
ASRTERPSPYEQY
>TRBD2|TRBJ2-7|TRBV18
ASSPGTSGTYEQY
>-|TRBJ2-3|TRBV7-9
ASSLLNSGAVDTQY